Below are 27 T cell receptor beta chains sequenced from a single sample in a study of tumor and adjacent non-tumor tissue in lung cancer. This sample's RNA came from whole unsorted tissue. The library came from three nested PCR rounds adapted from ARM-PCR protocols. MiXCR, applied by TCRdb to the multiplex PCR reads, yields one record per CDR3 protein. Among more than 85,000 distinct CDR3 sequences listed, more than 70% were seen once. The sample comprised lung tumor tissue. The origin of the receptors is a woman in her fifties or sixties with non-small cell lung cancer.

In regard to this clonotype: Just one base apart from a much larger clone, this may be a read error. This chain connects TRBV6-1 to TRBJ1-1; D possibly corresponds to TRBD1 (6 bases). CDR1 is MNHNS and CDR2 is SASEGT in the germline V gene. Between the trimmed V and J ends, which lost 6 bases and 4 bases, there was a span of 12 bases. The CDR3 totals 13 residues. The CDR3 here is CASSKAGATEAFF. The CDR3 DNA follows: TGTGCCAGCAGCAAAGCGGGGGCCACTGAAGCTTTCTTT.

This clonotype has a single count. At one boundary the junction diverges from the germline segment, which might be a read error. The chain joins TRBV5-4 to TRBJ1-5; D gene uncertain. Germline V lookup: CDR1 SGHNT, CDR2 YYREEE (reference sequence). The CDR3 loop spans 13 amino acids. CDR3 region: CASSLDSNRPQHF. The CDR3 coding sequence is TGTGCCAGCAGCTTGGACAGCAATCGGCCCCAGCATTTT.

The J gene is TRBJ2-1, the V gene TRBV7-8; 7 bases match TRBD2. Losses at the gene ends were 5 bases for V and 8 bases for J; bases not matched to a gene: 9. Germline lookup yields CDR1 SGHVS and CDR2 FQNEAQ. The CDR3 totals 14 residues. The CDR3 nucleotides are TGTGCCAGCAGCCCCAAGGGGAGGGGCTATGAGCAGTTCTTC. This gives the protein CASSPKGRGYEQFF. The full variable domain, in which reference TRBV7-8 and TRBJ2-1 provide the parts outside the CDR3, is GAGVSQSPRYKVAKRGQDVALRCDPISGHVSLFWYQQALGQGPEFLTYFQNEAQLDKSGLPSDRFFAERPEGSVSTLKIQRTQQEDSAVYLCASSPKGRGYEQFFGPGTRLTVL.

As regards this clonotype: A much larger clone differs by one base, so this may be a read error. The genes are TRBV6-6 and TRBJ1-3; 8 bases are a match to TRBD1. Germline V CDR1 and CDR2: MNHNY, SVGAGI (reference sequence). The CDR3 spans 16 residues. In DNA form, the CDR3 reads TGTGCCGGCAGAACGCTCAGGGGGCTCTCTGGAAACACCATATATTTT. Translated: CAGRTLRGLSGNTIYF.

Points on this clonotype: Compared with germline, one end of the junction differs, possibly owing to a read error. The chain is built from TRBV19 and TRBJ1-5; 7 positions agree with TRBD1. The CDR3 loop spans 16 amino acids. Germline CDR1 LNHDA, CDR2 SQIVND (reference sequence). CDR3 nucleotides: TGTGCCAATAGTATCGGGACAGCCGGCCTCAATCAGCCCCAGCATTTT. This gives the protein CANSIGTAGLNQPQHF.

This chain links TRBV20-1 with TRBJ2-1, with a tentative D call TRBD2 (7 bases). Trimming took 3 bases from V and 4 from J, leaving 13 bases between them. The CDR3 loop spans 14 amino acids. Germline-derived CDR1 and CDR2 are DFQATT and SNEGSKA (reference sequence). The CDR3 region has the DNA TGCAGTGCTAGTGGGGGGGCCGCGTACAATGAGCAGTTCTTC. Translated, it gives CSASGGAAYNEQFF.

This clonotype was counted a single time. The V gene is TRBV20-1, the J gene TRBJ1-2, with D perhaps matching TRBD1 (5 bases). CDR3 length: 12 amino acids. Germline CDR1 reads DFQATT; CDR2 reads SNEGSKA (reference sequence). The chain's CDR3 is CNDPRDARDNTF. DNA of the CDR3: TGCAATGATCCCCGGGACGCACGCGATAACACCTTC.

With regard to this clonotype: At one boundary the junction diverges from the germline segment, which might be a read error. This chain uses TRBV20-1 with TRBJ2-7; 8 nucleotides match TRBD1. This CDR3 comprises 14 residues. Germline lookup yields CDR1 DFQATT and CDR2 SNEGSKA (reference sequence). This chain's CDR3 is CNARGGQVAYEQYF. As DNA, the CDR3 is TGCAATGCTAGAGGGGGACAGGTGGCATACGAGCAGTACTTC.

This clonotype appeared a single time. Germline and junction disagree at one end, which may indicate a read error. The CDR3, as DNA: TGCAGTGCTAGAGGTATAGCGGGAGATGACCAAGAGACCCAATACTTC. Its protein is CSARGIAGDDQETQYF. V usage is TRBV20-1 and J usage is TRBJ2-5; 9 bases agree with TRBD2. CDR3 length: 16 amino acids. The germline CDR1 and CDR2 sequences are DFQATT and SNEGSKA (reference sequence).

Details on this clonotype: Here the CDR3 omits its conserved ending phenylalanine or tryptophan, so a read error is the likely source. CDR3 bases: TGTGCCAGCAACTCGAGAGGGACAGGGGGCGAGACCCAGTACCTC. Translating it yields CASNSRGTGGETQYL. The rearrangement uses TRBV11-2 and TRBJ2-5; TRBD1 matches at 12 bases. Unmatched junction bases numbered 8, after V lost 7 bases and J lost 5 bases. The CDR3 spans 15 residues. Germline V CDR1 and CDR2: SGHAT, FQNNGV.

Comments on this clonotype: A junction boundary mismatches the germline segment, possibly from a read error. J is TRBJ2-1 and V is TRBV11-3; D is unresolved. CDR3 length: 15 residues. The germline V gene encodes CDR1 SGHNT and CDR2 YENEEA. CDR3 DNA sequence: TGTGTCAGCAGCTTGGGTCAGTCGGCCTACAATGAACAGTTCTTC. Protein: CVSSLGQSAYNEQFF.

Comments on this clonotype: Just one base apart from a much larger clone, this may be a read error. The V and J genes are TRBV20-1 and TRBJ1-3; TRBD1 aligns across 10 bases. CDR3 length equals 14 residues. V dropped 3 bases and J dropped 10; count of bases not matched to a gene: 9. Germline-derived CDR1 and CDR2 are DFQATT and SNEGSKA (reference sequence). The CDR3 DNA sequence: TGCAGTGCTAGTTCGGACAGGGGGTGGGAGACCATATATTTT. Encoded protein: CSASSDRGWETIYF.

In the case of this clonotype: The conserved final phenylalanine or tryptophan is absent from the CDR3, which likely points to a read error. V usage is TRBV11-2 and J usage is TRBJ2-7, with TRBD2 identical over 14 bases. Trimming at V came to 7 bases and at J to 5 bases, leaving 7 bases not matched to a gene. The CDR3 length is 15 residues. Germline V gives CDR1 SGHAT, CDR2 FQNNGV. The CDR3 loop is CASTYGTSGSHEQYS. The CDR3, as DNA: TGTGCCAGCACCTACGGGACTAGCGGGAGCCACGAGCAGTACTCC.

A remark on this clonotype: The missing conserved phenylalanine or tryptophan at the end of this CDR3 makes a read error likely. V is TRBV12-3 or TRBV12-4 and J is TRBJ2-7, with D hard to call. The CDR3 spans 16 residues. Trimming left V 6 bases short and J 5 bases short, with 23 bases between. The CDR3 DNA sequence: TGTGCCAGCAGCTCCTTAGCCGGACCAGTGCGACACGAGCAGTACTTA. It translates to CASSSLAGPVRHEQYL.

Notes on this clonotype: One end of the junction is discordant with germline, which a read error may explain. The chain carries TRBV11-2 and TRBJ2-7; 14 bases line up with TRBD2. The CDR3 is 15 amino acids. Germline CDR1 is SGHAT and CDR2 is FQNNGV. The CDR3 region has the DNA TGTGCCACCAGTTATGGGACTAGCGGGGGCTACGAGCACTACTTC. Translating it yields CATSYGTSGGYEHYF.

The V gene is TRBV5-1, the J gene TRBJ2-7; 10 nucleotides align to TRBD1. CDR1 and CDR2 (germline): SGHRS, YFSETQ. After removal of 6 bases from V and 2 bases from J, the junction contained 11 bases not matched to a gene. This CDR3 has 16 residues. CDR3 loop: CASNTQGTGVTYEQYF. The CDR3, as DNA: TGCGCCAGCAACACCCAGGGGACAGGGGTTACCTACGAGCAGTACTTC.

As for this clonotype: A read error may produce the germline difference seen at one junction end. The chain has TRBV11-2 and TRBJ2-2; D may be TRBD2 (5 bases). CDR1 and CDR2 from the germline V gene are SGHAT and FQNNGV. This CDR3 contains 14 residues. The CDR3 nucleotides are TGTGCCAGCAGCTCCACCTCAGGTCCGGGGAGCTGTCTTTTT. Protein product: CASSSTSGPGSCLF.

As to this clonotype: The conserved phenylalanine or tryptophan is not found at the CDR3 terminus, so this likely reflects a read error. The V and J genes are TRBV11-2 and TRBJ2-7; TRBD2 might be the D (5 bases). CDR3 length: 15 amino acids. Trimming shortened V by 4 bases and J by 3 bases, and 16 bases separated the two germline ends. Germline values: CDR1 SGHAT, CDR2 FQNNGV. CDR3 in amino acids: CASSYGISRSYEQYS. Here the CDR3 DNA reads TGTGCCAGCAGCTACGGGATTAGCAGGAGCTACGAGCAGTACTCC.

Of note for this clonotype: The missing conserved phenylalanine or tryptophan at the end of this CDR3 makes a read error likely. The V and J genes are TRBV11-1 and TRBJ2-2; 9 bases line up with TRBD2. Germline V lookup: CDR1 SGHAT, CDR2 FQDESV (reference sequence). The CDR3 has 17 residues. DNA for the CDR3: TGTGCCAGCAGCCCGCGACTAGCGGAAGAATCCACAGGGGAACTGTTTTCT. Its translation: CASSPRLAEESTGELFS.

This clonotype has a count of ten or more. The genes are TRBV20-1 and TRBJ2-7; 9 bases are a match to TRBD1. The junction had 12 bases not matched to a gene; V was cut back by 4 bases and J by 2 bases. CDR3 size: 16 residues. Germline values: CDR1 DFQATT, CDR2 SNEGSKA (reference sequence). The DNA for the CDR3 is TGCAGTGCTATTCCCCTCGGGACAGGGAACACCTACGAGCAGTACTTC. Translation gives CSAIPLGTGNTYEQYF.

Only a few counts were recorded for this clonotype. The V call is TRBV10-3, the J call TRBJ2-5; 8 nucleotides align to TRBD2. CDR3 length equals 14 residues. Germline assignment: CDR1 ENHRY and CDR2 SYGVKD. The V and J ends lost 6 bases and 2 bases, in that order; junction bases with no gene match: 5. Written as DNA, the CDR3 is TGTGCCATCAGCCAAGCGGGGGTGCAAGAGACCCAGTACTTC. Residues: CAISQAGVQETQYF.

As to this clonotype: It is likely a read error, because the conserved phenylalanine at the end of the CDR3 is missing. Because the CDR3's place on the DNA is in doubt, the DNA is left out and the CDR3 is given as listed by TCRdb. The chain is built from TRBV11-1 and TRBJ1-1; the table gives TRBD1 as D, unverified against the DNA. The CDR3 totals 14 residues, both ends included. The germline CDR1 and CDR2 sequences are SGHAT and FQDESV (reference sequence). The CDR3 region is CASSLGRETTETFY.

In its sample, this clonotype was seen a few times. The CDR3 protein is CASSQAEASGGLNTGELFF. The DNA of the CDR3 is TGTGCCAGCAGCCAAGCTGAGGCTAGCGGGGGGTTGAACACCGGGGAGCTGTTTTTT. The J gene is TRBJ2-2, the V gene TRBV4-2; 11 positions agree with TRBD2. This CDR3 is 19 amino acids long. V lost 1 base, J lost 1 base, and 8 bases stayed unmatched. CDR1 LGHNA and CDR2 YNFKEQ come from the germline V gene.

The CDR3 DNA reads TGTGCCAGCGGAAAAGGGCTAGCTGGACGGAATGAGCAGTTCTTC. Protein sequence: CASGKGLAGRNEQFF. This chain connects TRBV6-6 to TRBJ2-1; the D gene is possibly TRBD2 (5 bases). Germline-derived CDR1 and CDR2 are MNHNY and SVGAGI (reference sequence). This CDR3 comprises 15 residues. V was clipped by 8 bases and J by 7 bases, with 21 bases between them.

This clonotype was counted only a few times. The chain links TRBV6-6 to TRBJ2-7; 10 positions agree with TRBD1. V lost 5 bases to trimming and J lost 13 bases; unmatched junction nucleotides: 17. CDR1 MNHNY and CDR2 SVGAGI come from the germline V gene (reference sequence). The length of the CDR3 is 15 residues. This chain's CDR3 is CASSRQTGGDYEYYF. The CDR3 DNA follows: TGTGCCAGCAGTCGCCAGACAGGGGGCGACTACGAGTATTACTTC.

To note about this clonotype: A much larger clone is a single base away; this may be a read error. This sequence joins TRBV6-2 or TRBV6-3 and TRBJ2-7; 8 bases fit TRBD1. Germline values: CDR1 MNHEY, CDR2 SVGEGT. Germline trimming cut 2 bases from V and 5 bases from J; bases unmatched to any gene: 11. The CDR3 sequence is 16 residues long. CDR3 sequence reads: CASSYEGSRGLHEQYF. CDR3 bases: TGTGCCAGCAGTTACGAGGGCTCCAGGGGGCTTCACGAGCAGTACTTC.

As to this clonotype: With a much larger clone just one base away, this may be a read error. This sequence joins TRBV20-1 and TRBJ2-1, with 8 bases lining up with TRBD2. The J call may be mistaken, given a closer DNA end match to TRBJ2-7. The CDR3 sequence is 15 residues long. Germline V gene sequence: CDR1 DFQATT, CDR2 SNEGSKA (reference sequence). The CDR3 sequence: CSASRPGGLNHEQYF. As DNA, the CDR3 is TGCAGTGCTAGTCGTCCGGGGGGGCTTAACCATGAGCAGTACTTC.